A single sample is the source of the 9 T cell receptor beta chains below, sequenced in a study of CD8+CD57+ T cells in acquired aplastic anemia. The template for TCR beta VDJ and CDR3 sequence profiling was genomic DNA. TCRdb re-analysed the reads in MiXCR, keeping a single row per CDR3 protein. The data contain hundreds of thousands of distinct CDR3 sequences, 65% to 80% of them singletons. Sequencing used sorted CD4+, CD8+, or CD8+CD57+ T cells (not recorded which) from PBMCs. These receptors originate from a human donor in good health, serving as a control.

As for this clonotype: Given the absence of the conserved phenylalanine or tryptophan at the CDR3 end, a read error is likely. The chain is built from TRBV7-2 and TRBJ2-3; TRBD2 agrees at 13 bases. J gave up 1 base and V 4 bases, and 2 bases lay outside the gene matches. Germline lookup yields CDR1 SGHTA and CDR2 FQGNSA. The CDR3 contains 16 residues. CDR3 region: CASSSTSGGGTDTQYL. CDR3 nucleotide sequence: TGTGCCAGCAGCTCTACTAGCGGGGGGGGCACAGATACGCAGTATCTT.

The chain recombines TRBV3-1 with TRBJ2-1; 7 nucleotides line up with TRBD1. Germline loops: CDR1 LGHDT, CDR2 YNNKEL (reference sequence). V dropped 6 bases and J dropped 7; count of bases not matched to a gene: 12. This CDR3 is 15 amino acids long. CDR3 nucleotide sequence: TGTGCCAGCAGGGAAAGGGCAGGGGGTAAGAATGAGCAGTTCTTC. Its translation is CASRERAGGKNEQFF.

This clonotype was picked up one time. The germline gene is not matched at one end of the junction; a read error may be the cause. The chain links TRBV15 to TRBJ2-7; D perhaps matches TRBD2 (5 bases). Germline V lookup: CDR1 LNHNV, CDR2 YYDKDF (reference sequence). The CDR3 is 14 amino acids. CDR3 in DNA: TGTGCCACCAGCGAGGTCAGCGGCGGCTACGAGGAGTACTTC. Protein product: CATSEVSGGYEEYF.

With respect to this clonotype: A read error may produce the germline difference seen at one junction end. The chain joins TRBV7-2 to TRBJ2-5; D is perhaps TRBD1 or TRBD2 (5 bases each). CDR3 length equals 14 residues. Germline CDR1 is SGHTA and CDR2 is FQGNSA. The CDR3 DNA sequence: TGTGCCAGCAGCGGGGGACGGTACAATGAGCAGTTCTTCTTC. It is translated as CASSGGRYNEQFFF.

A word on this clonotype: At one of its ends the junction is not consistent with the germline gene, which may arise from a read error. The chain combines TRBV7-7 with TRBJ2-7; 9 nucleotides align to TRBD2. The CDR3 sequence is 14 residues long. Germline CDR1 reads SSHAT; CDR2 reads FNYEAQ (reference sequence). In DNA, the CDR3 is TGTGCCAGCGGCGTGGCGGGGGGGGGCGGCGAGCAGTTTTTC. This codes for CASGVAGGGGEQFF.

This clonotype has a single count. The junction differs from germline at one of its ends, possibly a read error. Written as DNA, the CDR3 is TGTGCCAGCAGCTTGGGGGACAGGCAGGATGGCTATGGATTC. Its protein is CASSLGDRQDGYGF. V usage is TRBV7-2 and J usage is TRBJ1-2, with 8 bases that match TRBD1. The CDR3 is 14 amino acids. From germline, CDR1 is SGHTA and CDR2 FQGNSA.

The chain employs TRBV9 and TRBJ2-7; 8 positions agree with TRBD1. The germline CDR1 and CDR2 sequences are SGDLS and YYNGEE. The V gene end was trimmed by 4 bases and the J gene end by 1 base; junction bases not matched to a gene: 7. The CDR3 sequence is 15 residues long. CDR3 in amino acids: CASSPGTGFSYEQYF. The CDR3 region has the DNA TGTGCCAGCAGCCCGGGGACAGGCTTTTCCTACGAGCAGTACTTC. The full variable domain, rest sourced from reference TRBV9 and TRBJ2-7, is DSGVTQTPKHLITATGQRVTLRCSPRSGDLSVYWYQQSLDQGLQFLIQYYNGEERAKGNILERFSAQQFPDLHSELNLSSLELGDSALYFCASSPGTGFSYEQYFGPGTRLTVT.

This clonotype was picked up many times. The genes are TRBV10-1 and TRBJ1-1; the match to TRBD1 covers 9 bases. The CDR3 runs to 14 residues. V gave up 5 bases and J gave up 6 bases; unmatched junction bases: 7. The germline V gene encodes CDR1 WNHNN and CDR2 SYGVQD (reference sequence). For the CDR3, the DNA is TGCGCCAGCAGTCGACAGGGGGAATCCGCTGAAGCTTTCTTT. Protein sequence: CASSRQGESAEAFF.

The CDR3 protein is CASSDGQGPIYEQYF. Here the CDR3 DNA reads TGTGCCAGCAGTGACGGACAGGGGCCAATCTACGAGCAGTACTTC. The chain links TRBV6-1 to TRBJ2-7; 9 bases are a match to TRBD1. The CDR3 is made up of 15 amino acids. V lost 3 bases, J lost 3 bases, and 6 bases stayed unmatched. Germline CDR1 and CDR2: MNHNS and SASEGT.